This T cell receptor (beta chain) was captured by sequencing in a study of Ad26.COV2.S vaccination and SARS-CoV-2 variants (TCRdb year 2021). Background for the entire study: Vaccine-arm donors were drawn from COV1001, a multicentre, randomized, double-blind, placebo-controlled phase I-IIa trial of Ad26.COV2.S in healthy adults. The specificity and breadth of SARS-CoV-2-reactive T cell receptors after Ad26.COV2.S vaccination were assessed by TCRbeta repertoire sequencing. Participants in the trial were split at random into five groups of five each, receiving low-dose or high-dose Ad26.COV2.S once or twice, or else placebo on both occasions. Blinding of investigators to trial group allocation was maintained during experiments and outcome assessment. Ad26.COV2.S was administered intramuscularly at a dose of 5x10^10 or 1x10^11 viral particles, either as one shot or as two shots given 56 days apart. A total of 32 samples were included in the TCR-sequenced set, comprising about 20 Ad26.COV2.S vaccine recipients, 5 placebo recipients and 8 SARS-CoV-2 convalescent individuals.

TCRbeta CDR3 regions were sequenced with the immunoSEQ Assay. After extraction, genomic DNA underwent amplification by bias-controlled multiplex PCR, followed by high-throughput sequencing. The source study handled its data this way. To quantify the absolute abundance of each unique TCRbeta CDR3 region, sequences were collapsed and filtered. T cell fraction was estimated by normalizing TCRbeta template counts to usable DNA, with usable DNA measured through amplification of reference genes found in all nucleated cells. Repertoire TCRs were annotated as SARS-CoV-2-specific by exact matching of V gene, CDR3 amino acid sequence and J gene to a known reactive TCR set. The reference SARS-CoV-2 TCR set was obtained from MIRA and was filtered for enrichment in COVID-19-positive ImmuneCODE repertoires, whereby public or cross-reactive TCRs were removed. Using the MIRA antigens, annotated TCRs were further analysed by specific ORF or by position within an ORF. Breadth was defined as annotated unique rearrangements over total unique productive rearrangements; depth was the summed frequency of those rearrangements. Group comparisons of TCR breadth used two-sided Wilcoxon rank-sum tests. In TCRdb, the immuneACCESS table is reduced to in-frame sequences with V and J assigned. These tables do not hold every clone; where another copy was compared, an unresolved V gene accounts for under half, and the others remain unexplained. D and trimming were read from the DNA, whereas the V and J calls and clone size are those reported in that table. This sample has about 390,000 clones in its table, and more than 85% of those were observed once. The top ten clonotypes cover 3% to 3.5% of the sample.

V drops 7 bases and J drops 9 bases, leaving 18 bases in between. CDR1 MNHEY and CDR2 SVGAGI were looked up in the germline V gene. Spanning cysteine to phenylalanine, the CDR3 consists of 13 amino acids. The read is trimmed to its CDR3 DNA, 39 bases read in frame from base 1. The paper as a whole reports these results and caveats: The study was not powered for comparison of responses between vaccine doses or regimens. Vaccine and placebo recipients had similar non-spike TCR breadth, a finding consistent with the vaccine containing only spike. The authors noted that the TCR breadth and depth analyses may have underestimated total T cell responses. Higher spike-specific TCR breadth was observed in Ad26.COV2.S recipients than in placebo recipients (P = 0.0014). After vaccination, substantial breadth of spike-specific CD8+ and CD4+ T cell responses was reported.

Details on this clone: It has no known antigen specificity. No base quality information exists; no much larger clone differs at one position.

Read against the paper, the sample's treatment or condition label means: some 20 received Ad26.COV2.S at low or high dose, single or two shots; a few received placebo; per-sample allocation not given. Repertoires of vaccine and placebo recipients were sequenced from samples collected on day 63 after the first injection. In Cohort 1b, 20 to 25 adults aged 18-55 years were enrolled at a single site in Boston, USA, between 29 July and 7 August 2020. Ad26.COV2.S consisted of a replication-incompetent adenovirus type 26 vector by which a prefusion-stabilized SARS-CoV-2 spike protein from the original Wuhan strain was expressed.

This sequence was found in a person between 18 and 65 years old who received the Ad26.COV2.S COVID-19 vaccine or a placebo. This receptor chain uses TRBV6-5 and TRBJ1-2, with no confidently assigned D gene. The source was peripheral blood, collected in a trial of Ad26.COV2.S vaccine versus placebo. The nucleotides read TGTGCCAGCAAAACGAGCCGGGATGCGAGCTACACCTTC. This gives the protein CASKTSRDASYTF.